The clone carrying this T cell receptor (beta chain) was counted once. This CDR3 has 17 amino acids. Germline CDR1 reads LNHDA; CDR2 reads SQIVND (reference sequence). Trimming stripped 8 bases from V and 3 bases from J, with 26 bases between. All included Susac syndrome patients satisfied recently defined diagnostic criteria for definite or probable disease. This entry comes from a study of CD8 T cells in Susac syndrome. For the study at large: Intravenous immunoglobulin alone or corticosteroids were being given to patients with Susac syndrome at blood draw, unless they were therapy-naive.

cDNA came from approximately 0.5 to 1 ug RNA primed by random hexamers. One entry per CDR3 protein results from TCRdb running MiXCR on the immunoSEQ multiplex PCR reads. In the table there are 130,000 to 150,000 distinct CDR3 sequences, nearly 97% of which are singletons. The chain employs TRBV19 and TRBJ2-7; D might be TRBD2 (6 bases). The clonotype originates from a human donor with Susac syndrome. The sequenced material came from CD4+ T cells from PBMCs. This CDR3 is CASAPGVGRTIIYEQYF. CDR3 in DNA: TGTGCCAGTGCCCCGGGTGTTGGGAGGACCATCATCTACGAGCAGTACTTC.